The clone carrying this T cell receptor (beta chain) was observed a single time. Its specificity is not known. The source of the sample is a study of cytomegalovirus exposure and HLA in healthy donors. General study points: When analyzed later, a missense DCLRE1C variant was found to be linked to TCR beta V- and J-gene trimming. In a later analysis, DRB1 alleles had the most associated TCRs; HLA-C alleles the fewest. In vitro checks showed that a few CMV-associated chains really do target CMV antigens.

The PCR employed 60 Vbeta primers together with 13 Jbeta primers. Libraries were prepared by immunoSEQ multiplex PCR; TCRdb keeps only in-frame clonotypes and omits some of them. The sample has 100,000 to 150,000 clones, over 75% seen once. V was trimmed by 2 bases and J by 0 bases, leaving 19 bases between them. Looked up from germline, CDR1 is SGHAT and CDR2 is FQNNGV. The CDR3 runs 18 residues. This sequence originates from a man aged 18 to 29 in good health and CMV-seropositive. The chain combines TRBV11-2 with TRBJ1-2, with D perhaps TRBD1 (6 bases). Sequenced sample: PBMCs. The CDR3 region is CASSLSKLGGLSNYGYTF. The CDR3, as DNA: TGTGCCAGCAGCTTATCTAAACTGGGGGGGCTCTCTAACTATGGCTACACCTTC.